The rows below give T cell receptor beta chains drawn from one sample of a study of blood T cell repertoires in COVID-19. TCRdb keeps only in-frame clones here, not all; method: immunoSEQ multiplex PCR. The table shows hundreds of thousands of clones, with roughly 89% occurring only once. The source material was PBMCs or T cells enriched from blood (not recorded which). All receptors come from a woman aged 40 to 49 who had recovered from COVID-19. CDR3s include the opening cysteine and the closing phenylalanine or tryptophan. A D gene is named only where the DNA matches it firmly. Not every row has a clone size; where given, it reads once, few, many or a size class.

size: .
J: TRBJ2-1
D: .
V: TRBV6-5
CDR3: CASRSPGWANEQFF
DNA: TGTGCCAGCAGATCCCCGGGGTGGGCGAATGAGCAGTTCTTC

size: .
J: TRBJ1-2
D: .
V: TRBV7-9
CDR3: CASSLSGTSYGYTF
DNA: TGTGCCAGCAGCTTATCCGGGACATCCTATGGCTACACCTTC

size: .
J: TRBJ2-1
D: .
V: TRBV19
CDR3: CASSIHGSTNEQFF
DNA: TGTGCCAGTAGTATCCATGGTAGCACAAATGAGCAGTTCTTC

size: .
J: TRBJ2-1
D: .
V: TRBV12-3/TRBV12-4
CDR3: CASSLAEGGEQFF
DNA: TGTGCCAGCAGTTTGGCCGAGGGTGGTGAGCAGTTCTTC

size: many
J: TRBJ2-7
D: TRBD2
V: TRBV28
CDR3: CASALGLAVTYEQYF
DNA: TGTGCCAGCGCTTTAGGACTAGCGGTAACCTACGAGCAGTACTTC

size: .
J: TRBJ1-2
D: .
V: TRBV3-1/TRBV3-2
CDR3: CASSPGQLGYGYTF
DNA: TGTGCCAGCAGCCCAGGACAGTTGGGCTATGGCTACACCTTC

size: .
J: TRBJ1-1
D: TRBD1
V: TRBV7-9
CDR3: CASSSTGGPGTEAFF
DNA: TGTGCCAGCAGCAGCACAGGGGGCCCCGGCACTGAAGCTTTCTTT

size: few
J: TRBJ1-6
D: .
V: TRBV7-8
CDR3: CASSLEGVTLHF
DNA: TGTGCCAGCAGCTTAGAAGGGGTCACCCTCCACTTT

size: .
J: TRBJ1-5
D: .
V: TRBV2
CDR3: CASKVGRNPYQPQHF
DNA: TGTGCCAGCAAGGTCGGCAGGAACCCGTATCAGCCCCAGCATTTT

size: .
J: TRBJ1-4
D: TRBD1
V: TRBV7-2
CDR3: CASSPRQGFRGNEKLFF
DNA: TGTGCCAGCAGCCCCCGACAGGGTTTCCGGGGTAATGAAAAACTGTTTTTT

size: .
J: TRBJ2-1
D: .
V: TRBV2
CDR3: CASRRRDLGGQFF
DNA: TGTGCCAGCAGACGACGCGACCTGGGAGGGCAGTTCTTC

size: .
J: TRBJ1-2
D: .
V: TRBV5-4
CDR3: CASSIQGGYGYTF
DNA: TGTGCCAGCAGCATCCAGGGTGGCTATGGCTACACCTTC

size: .
J: TRBJ1-4
D: .
V: TRBV11-2
CDR3: CASSLYGGATNEKLFF
DNA: TGTGCCAGCAGCCTTTACGGCGGGGCGACTAATGAAAAACTGTTTTTT

size: .
J: TRBJ1-1
D: .
V: TRBV6-5
CDR3: CASSSGQFLEAFF
DNA: TGTGCCAGCAGTTCGGGACAATTCCTTGAAGCTTTCTTT

size: .
J: TRBJ1-2
D: .
V: TRBV7-9
CDR3: CASSQHTNYGYTF
DNA: TGTGCCAGCAGCCAACACACAAACTATGGCTACACCTTC

size: .
J: TRBJ2-5
D: .
V: TRBV29-1
CDR3: CSVDLGTLQETQYF
DNA: TGCAGCGTCGATCTCGGGACACTCCAAGAGACCCAGTACTTC

size: .
J: TRBJ1-2
D: TRBD1
V: TRBV18
CDR3: CASSPQVGQGISGYTF
DNA: TGTGCCAGCTCACCACAGGTCGGACAGGGGATTTCTGGCTACACCTTC

size: .
J: TRBJ2-7
D: TRBD2
V: TRBV5-6
CDR3: CASSLHSGSSYEQYF
DNA: TGTGCCAGCAGCCTCCATAGCGGGAGTTCATACGAGCAGTACTTC

size: .
J: TRBJ2-5
D: TRBD1
V: TRBV7-2
CDR3: CASSGDRGPQETQYF
DNA: TGTGCCAGCAGCGGGGACAGGGGGCCTCAAGAGACCCAGTACTTC

size: .
J: TRBJ2-2
D: TRBD1
V: TRBV14
CDR3: CASMETGGTGELFF
DNA: TGTGCCAGCATGGAGACAGGGGGCACCGGGGAGCTGTTTTTT

size: few
J: TRBJ2-3
D: TRBD1
V: TRBV24-1
CDR3: CATSDPGQGAADTQYF
DNA: TGTGCCACCAGTGACCCGGGACAGGGGGCGGCAGATACGCAGTATTTT

size: once
J: TRBJ2-3
D: TRBD2
V: TRBV19
CDR3: CASRQGLAGGRDTQYF
DNA: TGTGCCAGCCGCCAGGGGTTAGCGGGAGGCAGAGATACGCAGTATTTT

size: .
J: TRBJ2-1
D: TRBD2
V: TRBV4-1
CDR3: CASSQAGGTYNEQFF
DNA: TGCGCCAGCAGCCAAGCGGGAGGAACCTACAATGAGCAGTTCTTC

size: .
J: TRBJ2-5
D: TRBD2
V: TRBV3-1/TRBV3-2
CDR3: CASSHNNNGGRKAETQYF
DNA: TGTGCCAGCAGCCACAACAATAACGGGGGGAGGAAGGCAGAGACCCAGTACTTC

size: .
J: TRBJ2-3
D: .
V: TRBV10-1
CDR3: CASSEYRRGTDTQYF
DNA: TGCGCCAGCAGTGAGTATCGGCGGGGCACAGATACGCAGTATTTT

size: .
J: TRBJ1-6
D: .
V: TRBV5-6
CDR3: CASSFGIGGDLISPLHF
DNA: TGTGCCAGCAGCTTTGGGATCGGAGGCGATCTGATTTCACCCCTCCACTTT

size: .
J: TRBJ2-7
D: .
V: TRBV4-1
CDR3: CASSHGLFPREQYF
DNA: TGCGCCAGCAGCCATGGCCTTTTCCCCCGCGAGCAGTACTTC

size: .
J: TRBJ2-7
D: TRBD2
V: TRBV6-1
CDR3: CASSEARGSYEQYF
DNA: TGTGCCAGCAGTGAAGCGCGGGGGTCCTACGAGCAGTACTTC

size: .
J: TRBJ1-1
D: TRBD1
V: TRBV28
CDR3: CASSLIGQGRSEAFF
DNA: TGTGCCAGCAGCTTAATTGGACAGGGTAGAAGTGAAGCTTTCTTT

size: .
J: TRBJ2-1
D: TRBD2
V: TRBV9
CDR3: CASSTAGGPYNEQFF
DNA: TGTGCCAGCAGCACAGCGGGAGGCCCCTACAATGAGCAGTTCTTC

size: .
J: TRBJ2-6
D: .
V: TRBV4-3
CDR3: CASSQVKRRDSGANVLTF
DNA: TGCGCCAGCAGCCAAGTTAAGCGACGGGACTCTGGGGCCAACGTCCTGACTTTC

size: .
J: TRBJ2-1
D: .
V: TRBV18
CDR3: CASSTLAGSSYNEQFF
DNA: TGTGCCAGCTCAACTTTAGCCGGAAGCTCCTACAATGAGCAGTTCTTC

size: .
J: TRBJ2-3
D: TRBD2
V: TRBV19
CDR3: CASAPGLAGVLVTDTQYF
DNA: TGTGCCAGTGCGCCGGGACTAGCGGGAGTTTTGGTCACAGATACGCAGTATTTT

size: .
J: TRBJ1-1
D: TRBD1
V: TRBV5-8
CDR3: CASSRQGVFTEAFF
DNA: TGTGCCAGCAGCCGACAGGGGGTGTTCACTGAAGCTTTCTTT

size: .
J: TRBJ2-1
D: .
V: TRBV9
CDR3: CASSASYEQFF
DNA: TGTGCCAGCAGCGCGAGTTATGAGCAGTTCTTC

size: .
J: TRBJ1-2
D: .
V: TRBV7-9
CDR3: CASSFLPRVDYGYTF
DNA: TGTGCCAGCAGCTTTTTGCCCAGGGTCGACTATGGCTACACCTTC

size: .
J: TRBJ1-2
D: .
V: TRBV28
CDR3: CASSLFGVNYGYTF
DNA: TGTGCCAGCAGTTTATTCGGGGTAAACTATGGCTACACCTTC

size: .
J: TRBJ1-1
D: .
V: TRBV28
CDR3: CASSSGARGTEAFF
DNA: TGTGCCAGCAGCTCAGGGGCGCGAGGAACTGAAGCTTTCTTT

size: .
J: TRBJ2-1
D: .
V: TRBV28
CDR3: CASSFPTGQGSFF
DNA: TGTGCCAGCAGTTTCCCCACGGGCCAGGGGTCGTTCTTC

size: .
J: TRBJ2-1
D: TRBD2
V: TRBV24-1
CDR3: CATSDGTSGISPNEQFF
DNA: TGTGCCACCAGTGATGGGACTAGCGGGATCTCCCCAAATGAGCAGTTCTTC

size: few
J: TRBJ2-1
D: TRBD2
V: TRBV2
CDR3: CASSLAGGSYNEQFF
DNA: TGTGCCAGCAGCTTAGCGGGAGGATCCTACAATGAGCAGTTCTTC

size: few
J: TRBJ1-2
D: TRBD1
V: TRBV19
CDR3: CASSIDRARGYTF
DNA: TGTGCCAGTAGTATCGACAGGGCGCGCGGCTACACCTTC

size: .
J: TRBJ2-3
D: TRBD1
V: TRBV30
CDR3: CAWSVRDRGTDTQYF
DNA: TGTGCCTGGAGTGTACGAGACAGGGGCACAGATACGCAGTATTTT

size: .
J: TRBJ2-3
D: TRBD2
V: TRBV19
CDR3: CATLRRAVAGGSADTQYF
DNA: TGTGCCACCCTCCGTCGGGCTGTAGCGGGAGGGTCGGCAGATACGCAGTATTTT

size: .
J: TRBJ2-3
D: TRBD1
V: TRBV18
CDR3: CASSPRTGLGTQYF
DNA: TGTGCCAGCTCACCACGGACAGGGCTTGGGACGCAGTATTTT

size: .
J: TRBJ2-1
D: .
V: TRBV18
CDR3: CASSPQGGARRYNEQFF
DNA: TGTGCCAGCTCACCACAAGGGGGGGCCCGGAGGTACAATGAGCAGTTCTTC

size: .
J: TRBJ2-3
D: .
V: TRBV28
CDR3: CASSSPGRDKGWRDTQYF
DNA: TGTGCCAGCAGTTCCCCGGGGAGGGACAAGGGATGGAGGGATACGCAGTATTTT

size: .
J: TRBJ2-6
D: TRBD1
V: TRBV19
CDR3: CASRRQGDHSGANVLTF
DNA: TGTGCCAGTAGAAGACAGGGGGATCACTCTGGGGCCAACGTCCTGACTTTC

size: .
J: TRBJ1-1
D: .
V: TRBV4-3
CDR3: CASSRGGNTEAFF
DNA: TGCGCCAGCAGCAGGGGGGGGAACACTGAAGCTTTCTTT

size: .
J: TRBJ1-1
D: .
V: TRBV28
CDR3: CASSLPHRDTEAFF
DNA: TGTGCCAGCAGTTTACCCCACCGGGACACTGAAGCTTTCTTT

size: .
J: TRBJ2-2
D: .
V: TRBV27
CDR3: CASRTGNTGELFF
DNA: TGTGCCAGCAGGACTGGAAACACCGGGGAGCTGTTTTTT

size: .
J: TRBJ2-1
D: TRBD2
V: TRBV7-6
CDR3: CASSLLAGEEDEQFF
DNA: TGTGCCAGCAGCTTACTAGCGGGAGAGGAGGATGAGCAGTTCTTC

size: once
J: TRBJ2-7
D: .
V: TRBV27
CDR3: CASAEGHKYEQYF
DNA: TGTGCCAGCGCCGAGGGTCATAAATACGAGCAGTACTTC

size: .
J: TRBJ2-3
D: .
V: TRBV28
CDR3: CASSRSSTDTQYF
DNA: TGTGCCAGCAGTAGGAGCAGCACAGATACGCAGTATTTT

size: .
J: TRBJ1-5
D: TRBD1
V: TRBV28
CDR3: CASKGSDRGAHSNQPQHF
DNA: TGTGCCAGCAAGGGTTCGGACAGGGGCGCCCATAGCAATCAGCCCCAGCATTTT

size: once
J: TRBJ2-1
D: TRBD2
V: TRBV5-1
CDR3: CASSLALSGSYNEQFF
DNA: TGCGCCAGCAGCTTGGCCCTTAGCGGGAGCTACAATGAGCAGTTCTTC

size: .
J: TRBJ2-4
D: .
V: TRBV9
CDR3: CASSPTGKGRAKNIQYF
DNA: TGTGCCAGCAGCCCCACAGGGAAGGGTCGGGCCAAAAACATTCAGTACTTC

size: .
J: TRBJ2-7
D: TRBD2
V: TRBV3-1/TRBV3-2
CDR3: CASSPWTSGGYEQYF
DNA: TGTGCCAGCAGCCCTTGGACTAGCGGGGGGTACGAGCAGTACTTC

size: .
J: TRBJ1-6
D: .
V: TRBV6-5
CDR3: CASSYSPSSYNSPLHF
DNA: TGTGCCAGCAGTTACTCCCCTAGCTCCTATAATTCACCCCTCCACTTT

size: .
J: TRBJ1-2
D: .
V: TRBV2
CDR3: CASGKGDGYTF
DNA: TGTGCCAGCGGAAAGGGGGATGGCTACACCTTC